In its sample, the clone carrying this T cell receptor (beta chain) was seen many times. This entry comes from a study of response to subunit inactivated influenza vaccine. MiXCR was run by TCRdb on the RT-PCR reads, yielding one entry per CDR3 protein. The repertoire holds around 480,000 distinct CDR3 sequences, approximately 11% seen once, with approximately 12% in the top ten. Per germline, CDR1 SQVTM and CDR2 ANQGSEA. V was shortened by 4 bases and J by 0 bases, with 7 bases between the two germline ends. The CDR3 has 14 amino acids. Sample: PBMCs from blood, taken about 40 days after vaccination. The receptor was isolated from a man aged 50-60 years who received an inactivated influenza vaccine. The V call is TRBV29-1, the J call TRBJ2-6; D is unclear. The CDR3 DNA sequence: TGCAGCGTTGTAGGCGCCTCTGGGGCCAACGTCCTGACTTTC. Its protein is CSVVGASGANVLTF.